The 16 T cell receptor beta chains below all came from one sample that was sequenced in a study of blood T cell repertoires in COVID-19. The table came from immunoSEQ multiplex PCR; TCRdb's copy has only in-frame clones and leaves some out. The sample lists under 300,000 clones; 80% to 90% were seen once. The sequenced sample was PBMCs or T cells enriched from blood (not recorded which). Receptors originate from a woman in her forties or fifties who had been exposed to COVID-19.

This chain connects TRBV19 to TRBJ2-5; 9 bases align to TRBD2. Unmatched junction bases numbered 6, after V lost 3 bases and J lost 4 bases. The length of the CDR3 is 15 residues. Germline CDR1 and CDR2: LNHDA and SQIVND (reference sequence). DNA of the CDR3: TGTGCCAGTAGTATTAGCCTAGCGGGGTTAGAGACCCAGTACTTC. The encoded protein is CASSISLAGLETQYF.

The genes are TRBV9 and TRBJ2-1; D ambiguous. Germline V gene sequence: CDR1 SGDLS, CDR2 YYNGEE. Trimming shortened V by 0 bases and J by 10 bases, and 11 bases separated the two germline ends. This CDR3 region has 13 residues. The CDR3 sequence is CASSVAVSGEQFF. The CDR3 region has the DNA TGTGCCAGCAGCGTAGCGGTTTCAGGAGAGCAGTTCTTC.

The chain couples TRBV6-2 or TRBV6-3 to TRBJ2-7; D is unclear. The CDR3 loop spans 12 amino acids. The V end was cut by 6 bases, the J end by 1 base, with 7 bases between. Germline V gene lookup returns CDR1 MNHEY and CDR2 SVGEGT. Here the CDR3 reads CASSWASYEQYF. The CDR3 bases are TGTGCCAGCAGCTGGGCATCCTACGAGCAGTACTTC.

The rearrangement joins TRBV10-2 to TRBJ1-2, with D perhaps matching TRBD1 (6 bases). The CDR3 contains 14 residues. V was cut by 3 bases and J by 4 bases, with 12 bases left in between. Germline CDR1 is WSHSY and CDR2 is SAAADI. The CDR3 region is CASSEARQAYGYTF. CDR3 in DNA: TGCGCCAGCAGTGAAGCCCGACAGGCCTATGGCTACACCTTC.

The CDR3 spells CASSIDNRRGNQPQHF. The CDR3 DNA reads as TGTGCCAGTAGTATAGATAACAGGAGAGGCAATCAGCCCCAGCATTTT. The genes are TRBV19 and TRBJ1-5, with TRBD1 as a possible D gene (5 bases). The ends were cut back, 0 bases at V and 2 bases at J, with 11 bases in the middle. The CDR3 runs 16 residues. CDR1 and CDR2 (germline): LNHDA, SQIVND (reference sequence).

This clone has just one count. The rearrangement links TRBV5-1 to TRBJ1-1, with 7 bases aligning to TRBD1. Looked up from germline, CDR1 is SGHRS and CDR2 is YFSETQ. Trimming removed 3 bases from V and 0 bases from J; junction bases left unmatched: 5. This CDR3 is 15 amino acids long. The CDR3 loop reads CASSSRGGMNTEAFF. CDR3 in DNA: TGCGCCAGCAGCTCGCGAGGGGGCATGAACACTGAAGCTTTCTTT.

The chain links TRBV3-1 (or the pseudogene TRBV3-2) to TRBJ1-1, with TRBD1 matching over 8 bases. The ends lost 2 bases at V and 4 bases at J; junction bases unmatched: 3. CDR1 is LGHDT and CDR2 is YNNKEL in the germline V gene (reference sequence). The CDR3 extends over 14 amino acids. The CDR3 sequence is CASSQQGAGTEAFF. CDR3 nucleotide sequence: TGTGCCAGCAGCCAACAGGGGGCCGGCACTGAAGCTTTCTTT.

This sequence joins TRBV2 and TRBJ1-2, with D possibly being TRBD1 (5 bases). The CDR3 is 14 amino acids. Trimming shortened V by 1 base and J by 5 bases, and 11 bases separated the two germline ends. In germline, CDR1 is SNHLY, CDR2 FYNNEI. The CDR3 nucleotides read TGTGCCAGCAGTGAAGGACAGTTAGGGTATGGCTACACCTTC. This translates into CASSEGQLGYGYTF.

The chain joins TRBV11-2 to TRBJ2-3; TRBD2 agrees at 12 bases. J lost 3 bases, V lost 0 bases, and 1 base had no gene match. The CDR3 loop spans 16 amino acids. Germline CDR1 SGHAT, CDR2 FQNNGV. The CDR3 reads CASSLDLAGGTDTQYF. The CDR3 bases are TGTGCCAGCAGCTTAGATCTAGCGGGGGGGACAGATACGCAGTATTTT. Full variable domain (outside the CDR3, taken from reference TRBV11-2 and TRBJ2-3): EAGVAQSPRYKIIEKRQSVAFWCNPISGHATLYWYQQILGQGPKLLIQFQNNGVVDDSQLPKDRFSAERLKGVDSTLKIQPAKLEDSAVYLCASSLDLAGGTDTQYFGPGTRLTVL.

This clone was recorded once. The chain uses TRBV7-8 and TRBJ2-3; TRBD1 matches 12 bases. Germline trimming cut 5 bases from V and 0 bases from J; bases unmatched to any gene: 9. Germline CDR1 is SGHVS and CDR2 is FQNEAQ. CDR3 length: 18 amino acids. DNA of the CDR3: TGTGCCAGCAGCCAGGGACAGGGGGCTGCTTTCAGCACAGATACGCAGTATTTT. This encodes CASSQGQGAAFSTDTQYF.

The V gene is TRBV9, the J gene TRBJ1-2; D might be TRBD1 (5 bases). V lost 0 bases to trimming and J lost 4 bases, with 16 bases between them. Germline CDR1 and CDR2: SGDLS and YYNGEE. The CDR3 covers 16 residues. As DNA, the CDR3 is TGTGCCAGCAGCGTAGGACGGGAGGGGCGCAGCTATGGCTACACCTTC. It translates to CASSVGREGRSYGYTF.

The rearrangement joins TRBV11-3 to TRBJ2-5; 7 bases fit TRBD2. The CDR3 consists of 16 residues. J lost 2 bases, V lost 5 bases, and 11 bases had no gene match. Germline V gene sequence: CDR1 SGHNT, CDR2 YENEEA. The chain's CDR3 is CASSPGTGLVQETQYF. As DNA, the CDR3 is TGTGCCAGCAGCCCAGGAACCGGACTAGTACAAGAGACCCAGTACTTC.

The genes are TRBV5-1 and TRBJ1-2; TRBD1 agrees at 8 bases. There are 13 residues in the CDR3. The germline CDR1 and CDR2 sequences are SGHRS and YFSETQ. J was trimmed by 8 bases and V by 5 bases; bases with no gene match: 8. The CDR3 DNA reads TGCGCCAGCAGAGCCGTGGGACAGGAAGGCTACACCTTC. Its translation is CASRAVGQEGYTF.

The chain links TRBV4-3 to TRBJ2-2; tentative D call: TRBD2 (5 bases). Germline V lookup: CDR1 LGHNA, CDR2 YSLEER. There are 15 residues in the CDR3. V gave up 2 bases and J gave up 6 bases, with 13 bases separating them. The CDR3 region is CASSQTRAGPGELFF. The DNA of the CDR3 is TGCGCCAGCAGCCAAACAAGGGCGGGTCCCGGGGAGCTGTTTTTT.

J is TRBJ1-4 and V is TRBV10-2, with 8 bases identical to TRBD1. Germline V CDR1 and CDR2: WSHSY, SAAADI. V lost 8 bases and J lost 8; bases outside the gene matches: 13. This CDR3 has 15 residues. The CDR3 DNA reads as TGCGCCAGCGGTCAGGGGGCTTCTCGAGGGGAAAAACTGTTTTTT. It codes for CASGQGASRGEKLFF.

The chain couples TRBV7-9 to TRBJ1-1; perhaps TRBD1 as D (5 bases). Trimming shortened V by 1 base and J by 1 base, and 7 bases separated the two germline ends. Germline CDR1 reads SEHNR; CDR2 reads FQNEAQ (reference sequence). The CDR3 spans 14 residues. CDR3 in amino acids: CASSLGQTNTEAFF. The CDR3 DNA follows: TGTGCCAGCAGCTTAGGACAGACGAACACTGAAGCTTTCTTT.